This T cell receptor (beta chain) was sequenced in a study of shared clonotypes between healthy human individuals. Here immunoSEQ multiplex PCR was the method, and the copy in TCRdb shows in-frame clones only, minus some. This sample has 550,000 to 800,000 clones, with 74% found just once. This clone was seen a few times. The V gene end was trimmed by 2 bases and the J gene end by 4 bases; junction bases not matched to a gene: 5. Germline CDR1 reads MRHNA; CDR2 reads SNTAGT. This CDR3 region has 17 residues. The chain employs TRBV6-4 and TRBJ2-1; TRBD2 agrees at 13 bases. This TCR was recovered from a woman aged 30 to 39 in good health. Sequencing was carried out using memory CD4+ T cells sorted from blood. Described subset: CD45RA-negative fraction. For the CDR3, the DNA is TGTGCCAGCAGTGACCGCCGGACTAGCGGGGGTTACAATGAGCAGTTCTTC. It encodes CASSDRRTSGGYNEQFF.